These 20 T cell receptor beta chains came from one sample sequenced in a study of cytomegalovirus exposure and HLA in healthy donors. 60 Vbeta and 13 Jbeta primers were used in PCR. Only in-frame clones appear in the TCRdb table, and some are missing; sequencing was by immunoSEQ multiplex PCR. Of some 200,000 clones in the sample, around 81% were seen once. Material: PBMCs. The receptors were sampled from a woman younger than 45 in good health and CMV-seronegative.

V and J are TRBV9 and TRBJ1-2, with a possible D match to TRBD1 (5 bases). The CDR3 totals 13 residues. Germline V gene sequence: CDR1 SGDLS, CDR2 YYNGEE. V lost 4 bases and J 11 bases, leaving 18 bases between the germline ends. The CDR3 loop is CASSPSGALEYTF. CDR3 sequence (DNA): TGTGCCAGCAGCCCAAGCGGGGCGTTGGAGTACACCTTC.

This chain connects TRBV15 to TRBJ2-2, with D perhaps TRBD2 (7 bases). V lost 3 bases and J 5 bases, leaving 28 bases between the germline ends. Germline loops: CDR1 LNHNV, CDR2 YYDKDF (reference sequence). The CDR3 is 20 residues long. The CDR3 bases are TGTGCCACCAGCAGCGACGACCCGGCGGGGGCAGGTTGGGGTACCGGGGAGCTGTTTTTT. Its protein product is CATSSDDPAGAGWGTGELFF.

V and J are TRBV4-3 and TRBJ1-4, with 8 bases identical to TRBD1. The CDR3 runs to 15 residues. Germline V CDR1 and CDR2: LGHNA, YSLEER. After removal of 2 bases from V and 3 bases from J, the junction contained 2 bases not matched to a gene. The CDR3 sequence: CASSQKTGANEKLFF. In nucleotides, the CDR3 is TGCGCCAGCAGCCAAAAGACAGGGGCTAATGAAAAACTGTTTTTT.

The chain employs TRBV6-5 and TRBJ2-6; D might be TRBD2 (6 bases). V gave up 2 bases and J gave up 4 bases, with 12 bases separating them. The CDR3 extends over 16 amino acids. Germline V gives CDR1 MNHEY, CDR2 SVGAGI. The CDR3 reads CASSYGGTTGANVLTF. Written as DNA, the CDR3 is TGTGCCAGCAGTTACGGGGGGACGACCGGGGCCAACGTCCTGACTTTC.

This chain uses TRBV9 with TRBJ2-7, with 9 bases aligning to TRBD1. The CDR3 has 17 amino acids. Trimming cost V 3 bases and J 4 bases; bases outside gene matches: 14. CDR1 is SGDLS and CDR2 is YYNGEE in the germline V gene. CDR3 protein: CASSAAEGGQGSYEQYF. CDR3 sequence (DNA): TGTGCCAGCAGCGCGGCGGAAGGAGGACAGGGGTCATACGAGCAGTACTTC.

The chain has TRBV30 and TRBJ1-6; 7 positions agree with TRBD1. The V and J ends lost 0 bases and 7 bases, in that order; junction bases with no gene match: 0. CDR3 size: 13 residues. The germline V gene encodes CDR1 GTSNPN and CDR2 SVGIG (reference sequence). The CDR3 spells CAWSVRGNSPLHF. The CDR3 region has the DNA TGTGCCTGGAGTGTCAGGGGGAATTCACCCCTCCACTTT. The full variable domain, rest sourced from reference TRBV30 and TRBJ1-6, is SQTIHQWPATLVQPVGSPLSLECTVEGTSNPNLYWYRQAAGRGLQLLFYSVGIGQISSEVPQNLSASRPQDRQFILSSKKLLLSDSGFYLCAWSVRGNSPLHFGNGTRLTVT.

This chain connects TRBV5-5 to TRBJ2-1; 8 nucleotides match TRBD2. Germline V lookup: CDR1 SGHKS, CDR2 YYEKEE (reference sequence). V shed 4 bases and J 8 bases; nucleotides not matched to a gene: 8. The CDR3 is 14 amino acids. CDR3 residues: CASSPRPGGHEQFF. In nucleotides, the CDR3 is TGTGCCAGCAGCCCCAGACCGGGGGGGCATGAGCAGTTCTTC.

V and J are TRBV28 and TRBJ1-5, with D unresolved. Germline V gives CDR1 MDHEN, CDR2 SYDVKM. Trimming pared 2 bases from V and 0 bases from J, leaving 11 bases between. The CDR3 runs to 16 residues. The CDR3 protein is CASSLMSGPSNQPQHF. In DNA, the CDR3 is TGTGCCAGCAGTTTAATGTCAGGTCCTAGCAATCAGCCCCAGCATTTT.

The rearrangement uses TRBV7-9 and TRBJ2-1, with 8 positions matching TRBD2. Germline trimming cut 5 bases from V and 4 bases from J; bases unmatched to any gene: 10. This CDR3 has 16 residues. CDR1 SEHNR and CDR2 FQNEAQ come from the germline V gene (reference sequence). CDR3 region: CASSATREGRYNEQFF. CDR3 bases: TGTGCCAGCAGCGCAACTCGGGAGGGCCGTTACAATGAGCAGTTCTTC.

The chain couples TRBV7-2 to TRBJ2-5; 10 bases fit TRBD2. Germline loops: CDR1 SGHTA, CDR2 FQGNSA. The CDR3 length is 16 residues. V gave up 1 base and J gave up 2 bases; unmatched junction bases: 4. CDR3 sequence reads: CASSLGAGGWQETQYF. The CDR3 region has the DNA TGTGCCAGCAGCTTAGGAGCGGGAGGGTGGCAAGAGACCCAGTACTTC.

The V gene is TRBV19, the J gene TRBJ1-1; 11 bases align to TRBD1. The ends lost 4 bases at V and 2 bases at J; junction bases unmatched: 9. Germline V lookup: CDR1 LNHDA, CDR2 SQIVND (reference sequence). This CDR3 spans 17 amino acids. CDR3 in DNA: TGTGCCAGTAGTACTCCACCGGGACAGGGGGGAAACACTGAAGCTTTCTTT. Translating it yields CASSTPPGQGGNTEAFF.

The chain is built from TRBV19 and TRBJ1-1, with 7 bases that match TRBD1. The V gene's germline CDR1 is LNHDA and CDR2 SQIVND (reference sequence). V trimming: 7 bases; J trimming: 8 bases; junction bases outside the gene matches: 16. This CDR3 spans 15 amino acids. In DNA form, the CDR3 reads TGTGCCAGTATTCCTTCGGACAGGTTCCCTATCGAAGCTTTCTTT. Residues: CASIPSDRFPIEAFF.

This sequence joins TRBV7-9 and TRBJ2-3; a possible D gene is TRBD2 (7 bases). CDR1 and CDR2 (germline): SEHNR, FQNEAQ (reference sequence). The CDR3 is 16 amino acids. V dropped 5 bases and J dropped 2 bases, with 17 bases sitting between them. The CDR3 is CASSLRRGGSTDTQYF. In DNA form, the CDR3 reads TGTGCCAGCAGCCTCCGAAGGGGGGGCTCCACAGATACGCAGTATTTT.

The genes are TRBV19 and TRBJ1-1; TRBD1 aligns across 10 bases. CDR3 length: 16 amino acids. Germline CDR1 reads LNHDA; CDR2 reads SQIVND (reference sequence). V trimming: 5 bases; J trimming: 2 bases; junction bases outside the gene matches: 8. The CDR3: CASSRLGQGRNTEAFF. In DNA, the CDR3 is TGTGCCAGTAGTCGGCTGGGACAGGGGCGCAACACTGAAGCTTTCTTT.

J is TRBJ1-2 and V is TRBV29-1, with D uncertain. The V and J ends lost 6 bases and 5 bases respectively, with 19 bases between them. CDR1 is SQVTM and CDR2 is ANQGSEA in the germline V gene. The CDR3 is 14 amino acids. CDR3 protein: CSVATSTTIYGYTF. CDR3 bases: TGCAGCGTCGCCACCTCTACTACTATTTATGGCTACACCTTC.

The chain couples TRBV7-8 to TRBJ2-2; 7 bases are shared with TRBD1. This CDR3 is built from 17 residues. The V segment lost 7 bases and the J segment 3 bases; nucleotides outside the gene matches: 14. CDR1 SGHVS and CDR2 FQNEAQ come from the germline V gene. Here the CDR3 reads CASTRSPTGQYTGELFF. The CDR3 region has the DNA TGTGCCAGCACCCGATCCCCGACAGGGCAATACACCGGGGAGCTGTTTTTT.

This chain uses TRBV30 with TRBJ2-5, with TRBD2 matching over 10 bases. The V gene end was trimmed by 5 bases and the J gene end by 4 bases; junction bases not matched to a gene: 16. Germline loops: CDR1 GTSNPN, CDR2 SVGIG (reference sequence). The CDR3 is 17 residues long. The CDR3 here is CAWAPGRLAGSGETQYF. CDR3 bases: TGTGCCTGGGCCCCTGGAAGACTAGCGGGTTCAGGAGAGACCCAGTACTTC.

The V call is TRBV7-3, the J call TRBJ2-3; 9 nucleotides match TRBD2. The V gene's germline CDR1 is SGHTA and CDR2 FQGTGA. There are 17 residues in the CDR3. V shed 1 base and J 5 bases; nucleotides not matched to a gene: 10. As DNA, the CDR3 is TGTGCCAGCAGCTTAATGGGGGCGGGAGGGCCGGTAGATACGCAGTATTTT. Residues: CASSLMGAGGPVDTQYF.

The gene calls are TRBV6-6 and TRBJ1-4; D remains ambiguous. V lost 7 bases and J lost 8, with 23 bases in between. The CDR3 covers 16 residues. Germline values: CDR1 MNHNY, CDR2 SVGAGI (reference sequence). The CDR3 loop reads CASTKEGSMTDEKLFF. In DNA, the CDR3 is TGTGCCAGCACCAAAGAGGGCAGCATGACGGACGAAAAACTGTTTTTT.

This clone appeared a few times. The V gene is TRBV6-5, the J gene TRBJ1-1; 9 positions agree with TRBD1. The V gene's germline CDR1 is MNHEY and CDR2 SVGAGI. The V and J ends lost 6 bases and 4 bases, in that order; junction bases with no gene match: 3. The CDR3 extends over 13 amino acids. The CDR3 nucleotides read TGTGCCAGCAGCCCGACAGGGGGCACTGAAGCTTTCTTT. Residues: CASSPTGGTEAFF.